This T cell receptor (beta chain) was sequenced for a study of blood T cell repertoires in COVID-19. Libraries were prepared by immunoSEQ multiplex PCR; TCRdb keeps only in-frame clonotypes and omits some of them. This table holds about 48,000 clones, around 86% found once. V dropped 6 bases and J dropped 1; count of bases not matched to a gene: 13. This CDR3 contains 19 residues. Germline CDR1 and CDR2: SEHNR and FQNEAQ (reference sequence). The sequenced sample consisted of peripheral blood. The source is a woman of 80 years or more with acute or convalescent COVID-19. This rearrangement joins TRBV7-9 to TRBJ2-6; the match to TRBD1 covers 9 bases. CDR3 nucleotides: TGTGCCAGCAGGTTCCCCGAGGGACAGGGAACGTCTGGGGCCAACGTCCTGACTTTC. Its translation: CASRFPEGQGTSGANVLTF. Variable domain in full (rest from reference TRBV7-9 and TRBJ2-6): DTGVSQNPRHKITKRGQNVTFRCDPISEHNRLYWYRQTLGQGPEFLTYFQNEAQLEKSRLLSDRFSAERPKGSFSTLEIQRTEQGDSAMYLCASRFPEGQGTSGANVLTFGAGSRLTVL.